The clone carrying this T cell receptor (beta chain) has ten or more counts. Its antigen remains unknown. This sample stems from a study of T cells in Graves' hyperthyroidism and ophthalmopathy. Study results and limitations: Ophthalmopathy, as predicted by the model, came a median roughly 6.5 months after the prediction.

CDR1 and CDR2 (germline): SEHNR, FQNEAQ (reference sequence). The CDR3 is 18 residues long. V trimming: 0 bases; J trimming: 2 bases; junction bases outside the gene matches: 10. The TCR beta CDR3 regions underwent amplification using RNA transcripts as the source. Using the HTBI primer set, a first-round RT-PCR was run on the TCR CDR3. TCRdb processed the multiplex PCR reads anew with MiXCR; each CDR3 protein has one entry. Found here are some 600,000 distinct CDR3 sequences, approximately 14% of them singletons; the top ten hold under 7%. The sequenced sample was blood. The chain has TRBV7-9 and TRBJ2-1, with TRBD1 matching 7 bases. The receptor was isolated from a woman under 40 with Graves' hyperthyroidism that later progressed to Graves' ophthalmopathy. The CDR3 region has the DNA TGTGCCAGCAGCTTAGCTGGGACAGTTTCCACTCCCTACAATGAGCAGTTCTTC. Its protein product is CASSLAGTVSTPYNEQFF.